These 24 T cell receptor beta chains were sequenced from one sample in a study of control samples from healthy donors and cancer patients. Some clones are missing from TCRdb's copy, which holds only in-frame ones; the method was immunoSEQ multiplex PCR. Here the sample spans roughly 99,000 clones, around 80% being singletons. The specimen sequenced was blood. The receptor source for this set is a man in his sixties in good health.

The chain has TRBV7-8 and TRBJ2-5; TRBD1 agrees at 11 bases. The CDR3 has 16 residues. V lost 5 bases, J lost 1 base, and 6 bases stayed unmatched. The V gene's germline CDR1 is SGHVS and CDR2 FQNEAQ. The CDR3 nucleotides read TGTGCCAGCAGCCCACGGACAGGGGGCCCCCAAGAGACCCAGTACTTC. Protein product: CASSPRTGGPQETQYF.

This clone was seen more than once but under ten times. This specimen includes other DNA sequences encoding the same CDR3. The rearrangement links TRBV29-1 to TRBJ2-7, with D possibly TRBD1 on 8 matching bases. Trimming pared 5 bases from V and 1 base from J, leaving 15 bases between. Germline V gene sequence: CDR1 SQVTM, CDR2 ANQGSEA. The CDR3 is made up of 14 amino acids. Written as DNA, the CDR3 is TGCAGCGTTAACGACAGGGGAGGGTCCTACGAGCAGTACTTC. It is translated as CSVNDRGGSYEQYF.

The V call is TRBV7-3, the J call TRBJ2-3; the match to TRBD2 covers 8 bases. From germline, CDR1 is SGHTA and CDR2 FQGTGA. There are 15 residues in the CDR3. Losses at the gene ends were 5 bases for V and 4 bases for J; bases not matched to a gene: 8. The CDR3 region is CASSQGAGAADTQYF. Written as DNA, the CDR3 is TGTGCCAGCAGCCAGGGAGCGGGGGCAGCAGATACGCAGTATTTT.

The rearrangement joins TRBV5-6 to TRBJ2-7, with 9 bases aligning to TRBD1. V trimming: 6 bases; J trimming: 1 base; junction bases outside the gene matches: 8. The germline CDR1 and CDR2 sequences are SGHDT and YYEEEE. The CDR3 extends over 15 amino acids. For the CDR3, the DNA is TGTGCCAGCACGGCGGACAGGGGCAGATCCTACGAGCAGTACTTC. Its translation: CASTADRGRSYEQYF.

This clone has just a few counts. V gene TRBV10-3 combines with J gene TRBJ2-7; no clear D. Trimming left V 2 bases short and J 1 base short, with 9 bases between. The CDR3 spans 14 residues. The germline CDR1 and CDR2 sequences are ENHRY and SYGVKD. In DNA form, the CDR3 reads TGTGCCATCAGTGAGCCGGGTTTTTCCTACGAGCAGTACTTC. This sequence encodes CAISEPGFSYEQYF.

DNA for the CDR3: TGTGCCAGCAGTGACCTAGCGGGAGGCAACTACGAGCAGTACTTC. Protein product: CASSDLAGGNYEQYF. The chain combines TRBV6-1 with TRBJ2-7, with 11 bases fitting TRBD2. The V and J ends lost 3 bases and 3 bases, in that order; junction bases with no gene match: 4. CDR3 length equals 15 residues. CDR1 is MNHNS and CDR2 is SASEGT in the germline V gene.

This rearrangement joins TRBV6-1 to TRBJ2-7, with no clear D. The ends were cut back, 0 bases at V and 2 bases at J, with 8 bases in the middle. Germline V lookup: CDR1 MNHNS, CDR2 SASEGT. The CDR3 is 14 residues long. CDR3 in DNA: TGTGCCAGCAGTGAAGCTCTATTCGCCTACGAGCAGTACTTC. It codes for CASSEALFAYEQYF.

This clone was recorded a few times. The V call is TRBV12-3 or TRBV12-4, the J call TRBJ2-2; D is ambiguous. V shed 6 bases and J shed 10 bases, with 12 bases lying between them. The CDR3 is 12 residues long. The CDR3 DNA reads TGTGCCAGCAGCCTATCTCAAGCGGAGCTGTTTTTT. Protein sequence: CASSLSQAELFF.

The J gene is TRBJ1-3, the V gene TRBV5-1; D gene unclear. V was trimmed by 0 bases and J by 0 bases, leaving 16 bases between them. This CDR3 has 18 residues. Germline CDR1 is SGHRS and CDR2 is YFSETQ. The CDR3 here is CASSLGSEAGNSGNTIYF. The CDR3 nucleotides read TGCGCCAGCAGCTTGGGTTCGGAGGCCGGGAACTCTGGAAACACCATATATTTT. Combining the CDR3 with reference TRBV5-1 and TRBJ1-3 gives the whole variable domain KAGVTQTPRYLIKTRGQQVTLSCSPISGHRSVSWYQQTPGQGLQFLFEYFSETQRNKGNFPGRFSGRQFSNSRSEMNVSTLELGDSALYLCASSLGSEAGNSGNTIYFGEGSWLTVV.

This clone was seen just once. The rearrangement links TRBV24-1 to TRBJ2-2; TRBD2 agrees at 10 bases. There are 17 residues in the CDR3. J lost 4 bases, V lost 2 bases, and 6 bases had no gene match. Germline CDR1 KGHDR, CDR2 SFDVKD. CDR3 nucleotide sequence: TGTGCCACCAGTGATTCGACCCTAGCGGGAGCCACCGGGGAGCTGTTTTTT. This gives the protein CATSDSTLAGATGELFF.

This clone is a singleton in its sample. This chain joins TRBV10-3 and TRBJ2-2; TRBD1 might be the D (5 bases). CDR3 length equals 16 residues. Germline V CDR1 and CDR2: ENHRY, SYGVKD. The V and J ends lost 5 bases and 6 bases respectively, with 19 bases between them. CDR3 protein: CAISQGGQGKAGELFF. The CDR3 nucleotides read TGTGCCATCAGTCAGGGTGGGCAGGGAAAGGCCGGGGAGCTGTTTTTT.

V usage is TRBV6-5 and J usage is TRBJ2-7; D unresolved. CDR1 and CDR2 from the germline V gene are MNHEY and SVGAGI. This CDR3 contains 12 residues. V shed 5 bases and J shed 4 bases, with 9 bases lying between them. The CDR3 DNA is TGTGCCAGCAGTCGGAGCAATTACGAGCAGTACTTC. This sequence encodes CASSRSNYEQYF.

The V and J genes are TRBV2 and TRBJ2-7; D might be TRBD1 or TRBD2, each matching 5 bases. Germline values: CDR1 SNHLY, CDR2 FYNNEI. This CDR3 comprises 14 residues. V was pared by 1 base and J by 1 base, with 8 bases between. In DNA form, the CDR3 reads TGTGCCAGCAGTGAAGAGAGGGGATCCTACGAGCAGTACTTC. This encodes CASSEERGSYEQYF.

The gene calls are TRBV18 and TRBJ1-5, with 7 bases lining up with TRBD1. CDR1 is KGHSH and CDR2 is LQKENI in the germline V gene. This CDR3 is 15 amino acids long. V was clipped by 3 bases and J by 4 bases; unmatched bases: 6. CDR3 sequence (DNA): TGTGCCAGCTCACCGACAGGGTTTGGGAATCAGCCCCAGCATTTT. Protein: CASSPTGFGNQPQHF.

This clone has more than one count but fewer than ten. V gene TRBV12-5 combines with J gene TRBJ1-1, with D possibly matching TRBD1 (5 bases). Germline loops: CDR1 LGHNT, CDR2 FRNRAP. With 5 bases removed from V and 3 bases from J, the gap between germline ends came to 13 bases. The CDR3 loop spans 14 amino acids. The CDR3 DNA is TGTGCTAGTGGTCCGGTTGGGGGGGACACTGAAGCTTTCTTT. Amino acid sequence: CASGPVGGDTEAFF.

The chain has TRBV6-5 and TRBJ2-1; the D is unclear. Per the germline V gene, CDR1 is MNHEY and CDR2 is SVGAGI. The germline V and J ends were trimmed by 6 bases and 7 bases, with 19 bases remaining between them. The CDR3 is 15 amino acids. CDR3 bases: TGTGCCAGCAGGGAGAGTGTTCAGTATCGGAATGAGCAGTTCTTC. It is translated as CASRESVQYRNEQFF.

The V gene is TRBV5-1, the J gene TRBJ2-3, with D perhaps matching TRBD1 (6 bases). V was cut by 0 bases and J by 5 bases, with 10 bases left in between. In germline, CDR1 is SGHRS, CDR2 YFSETQ. The CDR3 is 14 residues long. This CDR3 is CASSLGDRQDTQYF. The CDR3 region has the DNA TGCGCCAGCAGCTTGGGTGACAGGCAAGATACGCAGTATTTT.

The V call is TRBV23-1, the J call TRBJ2-7; D possibly matches TRBD1 or TRBD2 (5 bases each). TRBV23-1 is noted as an ORF with a role that remains uncertain. The CDR3 is made up of 16 amino acids. The V and J ends lost 3 bases and 1 base respectively, with 16 bases between them. This chain's CDR3 is CASSHPGPRKSYEQYF. In nucleotides, the CDR3 is TGCGCCAGCAGTCACCCGGGACCGCGGAAGTCCTACGAGCAGTACTTC.

The chain couples TRBV19 to TRBJ1-2; TRBD1 matches at 11 bases. V lost 8 bases and J lost 4; bases outside the gene matches: 9. Looked up from germline, CDR1 is LNHDA and CDR2 is SQIVND (reference sequence). CDR3 length: 15 amino acids. Here the CDR3 reads CASRSGDRGVYGYTF. The CDR3 coding sequence is TGTGCCAGTCGATCCGGGGACAGGGGGGTCTATGGCTACACCTTC.

The gene calls are TRBV21-1 and TRBJ1-1. TRBV21-1 is a documented pseudogene. The CDR3 sequence is 13 residues long. CDR3 in amino acids: CAPGGDRNTEAFF. The CDR3, as DNA: TGTGCCCCAGGGGGGGACAGAAACACTGAAGCTTTCTTT.

The V and J genes are TRBV7-9 and TRBJ2-1; 10 bases align to TRBD1. V lost 6 bases to trimming and J lost 6 bases; unmatched junction nucleotides: 8. CDR3 length: 15 residues. Germline CDR1 and CDR2: SEHNR and FQNEAQ (reference sequence). CDR3 amino acids: CASSGTGAPLNEQFF. The CDR3 DNA reads as TGTGCCAGCAGTGGGACAGGGGCCCCCCTCAATGAGCAGTTCTTC.

DNA for the CDR3: TGTGCCAGTAGGCAAACCGGGACTAGCGGCGACGAGCAGTACTTC. Its translation is CASRQTGTSGDEQYF. The genes are TRBV19 and TRBJ2-7; TRBD2 agrees at 11 bases. Losses at the gene ends were 6 bases for V and 5 bases for J; bases not matched to a gene: 9. The CDR3 has 15 residues. Looked up from germline, CDR1 is LNHDA and CDR2 is SQIVND (reference sequence).

CDR3 bases: TGTGCCAGCAGCTTGTTTACGACTAGCTACAATGAGCAGTTCTTC. Residues: CASSLFTTSYNEQFF. The chain joins TRBV5-5 to TRBJ2-1; D might be TRBD2 (6 bases). Trimming shortened V by 1 base and J by 3 bases, and 11 bases separated the two germline ends. The germline gives CDR1 SGHKS, CDR2 YYEKEE (reference sequence). The CDR3 runs to 15 residues.

This clone ranks as large. This chain joins TRBV6-1 and TRBJ2-3, with D unresolved. The CDR3 length is 15 residues. CDR1 MNHNS and CDR2 SASEGT come from the germline V gene. The germline V and J ends were trimmed by 0 bases and 6 bases, with 13 bases remaining between them. For the CDR3, the DNA is TGTGCCAGCAGTGAAGCTAGTGGAAGTGTGGATACGCAGTATTTT. Translated: CASSEASGSVDTQYF.